This TCR beta chain derives from a study of T-cell memory formation after mild COVID-19. TCRdb analysed the 5' RACE reads with MiXCR anew, one entry per CDR3 protein. The sample lists 350,000 to 400,000 distinct CDR3 sequences; about an eighth were seen once. This CDR3 contains 16 residues. The trim removed 2 bases at V and 4 bases at J, leaving 10 bases unmatched. Germline V gene data show CDR1 as SGDLS and CDR2 as YYNGEE. This clonotype occurred many times. The sample consisted of PBMCs or a T cell subset sorted from them (not recorded which). The chain links TRBV9 to TRBJ1-2, with 8 bases identical to TRBD1. The sequence derives from a man between 18 and 35 years old who had mild COVID-19 (a few samples of this study predate the infection). Cell type and time point are not known. CDR3 DNA sequence: TGTGCCAGCAGCGTCCGGGACAGGAATTCCCTCTATGGCTACACCTTC. It translates to CASSVRDRNSLYGYTF.